This TCR beta chain comes out of a study of CXCR3-negative and CXCR3-positive naive CD8 T cells. The CDR3 covers 14 residues. Germline V gene data show CDR1 as SGHTA and CDR2 as FQGTGA. Per CD8+ T cell subset, triplicate sorts of 300,000 or so cells each were done. Via 5' RACE with UMI labels, TRB cDNA libraries were prepared. TCRdb reprocessed the 5' RACE reads and reports one entry per CDR3 protein, with no DNA. The sample holds around 81,000 distinct CDR3 sequences. The TCR was taken from a human donor in good health. Some clones in this sample may be carry-over from other donors' samples. The chain carries TRBV7-3 and TRBJ2-7; no DNA is available, so the TRBD1 call from TCRdb remains unchecked. Sequencing input: naive CXCR3- CD8+ T cells from blood. Documented subset: CD45RO-CCR7+CD27+CD95- naive CD8+ T cells lacking CXCR3 (TNR3-). The CDR3 loop is CASRTGGEGYEQYF.